The 2 T cell receptor beta chains reported below all come from one sample, sequenced in a study of T cell responses to AZD1222 COVID-19 vaccine. Only in-frame clones appear in the TCRdb table, and some are missing; sequencing was by immunoSEQ multiplex PCR. In the table there are some 130,000 clones, 70% to 90% of which are singletons. The sample consisted of peripheral blood, taken on day 0 of AZD1222 vaccination. The receptors derive from an adult in good health.

The V gene is TRBV27, the J gene TRBJ1-3; weak D call: TRBD1 (5 bases). The CDR3 is 15 residues long. In germline, CDR1 is MNHEY, CDR2 SMNVEV (reference sequence). Trimming took 8 bases from V and 0 from J, leaving 14 bases between them. The CDR3 here is CASSPGGFSGNTIYF. As DNA, the CDR3 is TGTGCCAGCTCCCCCGGGGGTTTCTCTGGAAACACCATATATTTT.

This chain links TRBV19 with TRBJ1-2, with 7 bases that match TRBD1. The V gene's germline CDR1 is LNHDA and CDR2 SQIVND (reference sequence). This CDR3 comprises 16 residues. V was clipped by 7 bases and J by 6 bases; unmatched bases: 17. As DNA, the CDR3 is TGTGCCAGTACCTATGACAGGGCTGTAATTTCGGATGGCTACACCTTC. As protein: CASTYDRAVISDGYTF.